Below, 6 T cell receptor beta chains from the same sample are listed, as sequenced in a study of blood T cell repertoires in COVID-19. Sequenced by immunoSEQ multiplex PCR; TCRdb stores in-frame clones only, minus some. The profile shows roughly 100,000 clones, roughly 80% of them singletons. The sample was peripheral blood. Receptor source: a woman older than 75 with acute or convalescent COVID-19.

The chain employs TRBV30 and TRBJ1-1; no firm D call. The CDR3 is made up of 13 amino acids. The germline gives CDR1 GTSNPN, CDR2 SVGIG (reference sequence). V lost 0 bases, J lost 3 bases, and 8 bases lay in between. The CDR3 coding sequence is TGTGCCTGGAGTGTGGTTGGAGACACTGAAGCTTTCTTT. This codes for CAWSVVGDTEAFF. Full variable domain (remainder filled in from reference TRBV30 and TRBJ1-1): SQTIHQWPATLVQPVGSPLSLECTVEGTSNPNLYWYRQAAGRGLQLLFYSVGIGQISSEVPQNLSASRPQDRQFILSSKKLLLSDSGFYLCAWSVVGDTEAFFGQGTRLTVV.

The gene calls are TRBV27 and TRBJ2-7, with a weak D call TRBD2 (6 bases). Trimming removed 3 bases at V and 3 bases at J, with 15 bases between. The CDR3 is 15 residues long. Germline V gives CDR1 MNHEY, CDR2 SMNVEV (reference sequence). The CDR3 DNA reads TGTGCCAGCAGTTTTAATAGCGGATCGTTCTACGAGCAGTACTTC. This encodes CASSFNSGSFYEQYF.

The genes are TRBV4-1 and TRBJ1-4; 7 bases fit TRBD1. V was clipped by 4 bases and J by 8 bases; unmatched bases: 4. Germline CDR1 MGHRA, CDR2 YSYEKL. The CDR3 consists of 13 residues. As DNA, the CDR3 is TGCGCCAGCAGCCGTCAACAGGGGGAAAAACTGTTTTTT. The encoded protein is CASSRQQGEKLFF.

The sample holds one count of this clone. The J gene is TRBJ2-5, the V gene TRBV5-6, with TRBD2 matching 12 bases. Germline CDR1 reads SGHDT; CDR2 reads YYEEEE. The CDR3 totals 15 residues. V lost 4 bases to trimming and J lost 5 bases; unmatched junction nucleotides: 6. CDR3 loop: CASSPRLAGVETQYF. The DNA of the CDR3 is TGTGCCAGCAGCCCTAGACTAGCGGGAGTGGAGACCCAGTACTTC. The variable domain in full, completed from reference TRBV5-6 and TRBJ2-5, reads DAGVTQSPTHLIKTRGQQVTLRCSPKSGHDTVSWYQQALGQGPQFIFQYYEEEERQRGNFPDRFSGHQFPNYSSELNVNALLLGDSALYLCASSPRLAGVETQYFGPGTRLLVL.

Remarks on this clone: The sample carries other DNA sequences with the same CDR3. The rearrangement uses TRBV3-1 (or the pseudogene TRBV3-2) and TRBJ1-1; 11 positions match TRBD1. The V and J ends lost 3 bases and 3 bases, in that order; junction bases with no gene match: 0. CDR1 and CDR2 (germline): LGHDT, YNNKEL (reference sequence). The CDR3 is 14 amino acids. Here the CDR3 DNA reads TGTGCCAGCAGCCAGGGACAGGGGGACACTGAAGCTTTCTTT. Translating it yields CASSQGQGDTEAFF.

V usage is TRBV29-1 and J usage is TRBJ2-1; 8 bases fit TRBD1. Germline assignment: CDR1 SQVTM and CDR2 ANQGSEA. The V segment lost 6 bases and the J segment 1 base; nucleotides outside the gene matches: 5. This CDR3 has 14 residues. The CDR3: CSVEGDRSYNEQFF. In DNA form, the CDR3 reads TGCAGCGTCGAGGGGGACAGGTCCTACAATGAGCAGTTCTTC.